This T cell receptor (beta chain) stems from a study of T cells in Graves' hyperthyroidism and ophthalmopathy. V shed 2 bases and J shed 5 bases, with 12 bases lying between them. Per germline, CDR1 MGHRA and CDR2 YSYEKL. This CDR3 spans 15 amino acids. For ophthalmopathy patients, the Clinical Activity Score was at least 3 and the NOSPECS grade at least 4; duration was under 3 months. PBMCs stemmed from less than 13 ml fresh peripheral blood. What was amplified from RNA transcripts were TCR beta CDR3 regions. Initially, a first-round RT-PCR of the TCR CDR3 employed the HTBI primer set. TCRdb itself ran the multiplex PCR reads through MiXCR, one entry per CDR3 protein. The sample holds 250,000 to 400,000 distinct CDR3 sequences, around 13% seen once. Study findings and constraints: Most clonotypes that expanded in the thyroid above 0.001 also showed up in blood.

As for this clonotype: Its antigen is still unknown.

The chain joins TRBV4-1 to TRBJ2-2; possibly TRBD2 for D (5 bases). The source is a woman in her forties with Graves' ophthalmopathy. The sequencing input was blood. As DNA, the CDR3 is TGCGCCAGCAGCCAATTGACCTCGGGGACCGGGGAGCTGTTTTTT. Translation gives CASSQLTSGTGELFF.